This T cell receptor beta chain was captured by sequencing in a study of T cell responses to AZD1222 COVID-19 vaccine listed by TCRdb under 2021. Regarding the complete study: AZD1222 recipients given second doses at about 4 weeks or at about 12 weeks were pooled, since spike-specific TCR depth and breadth were not found to differ between the two schedules. A total of about 230 trial participants underwent TCR sequencing, of whom 200 to 220 received two doses of AZD1222 and about 25 received two doses of the MenACWY control vaccine. Trial participants were enrolled by age into subgroups of 18-55, 56-69 and 70-plus years, and around 150, 29 and 61 TCR-sequenced participants, respectively, were included in these subgroups. Summary of the overall study and its limitations: CD4 TCRs associated with the vaccine covered the entire spike protein, and the dominant responses were in regions 160-218 and 743-854. The 56-69-year group was small, and its depth increase did not reach significance, likely because of low power. Participants were mostly white British, with more females than males. The authors suggested clonal diversity may have been underestimated. Conclusions about previously exposed vaccinees are limited, since just five or six AZD1222 recipients were seropositive for SARS-CoV-2 at baseline. Because no day 14 peak-response samples were available, the repertoires could be characterized only after the peak T cell response. Reportedly, close to half of the unique spike-specific TCRs recognized epitopes lying outside the regions that are mutated in the B.1.351 and B.1.1.7 variants. A significant rise in spike-specific TCR breadth and depth was observed after two AZD1222 doses relative to day 0 and relative to MenACWY recipients.

The time point label corresponds to: baseline before first vaccination. Vaccinee samples were obtained from the UK trials COV001 and COV002, which included a single-blind randomized controlled phase 2/3 trial of AZD1222 (ChAdOx1 nCoV-19) in healthy adults. For TCRbeta chain sequencing, PBMC samples were collected from trial participants at day 0 and at day 28 after the second dose. The CDR3 regions of human TCRbeta chains were subjected to immunosequencing. The source study handled its data this way. Repertoire TCRs were matched against a reference library of SARS-CoV-2-specific TCRs generated with the MIRA antigen-specificity platform. Breadth was defined as the fraction of unique TCRs that were SARS-CoV-2-associated. Depth was defined as the fraction of total T cells that were SARS-CoV-2-associated. Using the MIRA data, every spike-specific TCR was mapped to the spike region that the TCR reacted to and assigned to either a CD4 or a CD8 class. Log10-transformed breadth and depth values were compared by one-way ANOVA with Sidak's multiple comparisons tests. This immuneACCESS table, as held by TCRdb, lists in-frame sequences with V and J called but not all clones. Of the missing ones, under half trace to an unresolved V gene in checked studies; the others have no known cause. V, J and clone size are those of that table, while D and trimming were read from the DNA. Present in this sample are 55,000 to 80,000 clones, around 84% of which were seen just once. 9.5% to 10% of the sample comes from the top ten.

The germline V end is reduced by 1 base and the J end by 1 base; junction bases left unmatched: 3. From the germline V gene (reference sequence), CDR1 is SEHNR and CDR2 is FQNEAQ. Taken from cysteine to phenylalanine, the CDR3 has 15 residues. The DNA shown is the 45-base CDR3, in frame from base 1. In this sample, this clone turned up once. Which antigen it targets is not known. Per-nucleotide qualities are absent, and no much larger clonotype sits a single base away. The sequencing used peripheral blood, collected on day 0 of AZD1222 vaccination. The receptor chain draws on TRBV7-9 and TRBJ2-5; 7 of the junction bases match TRBD1. This receptor was identified in an adult in good health. The DNA is TGTGCCAGCAGCTTAGGGACAGGCCTCCAAGAGACCCAGTACTTC. Its protein is CASSLGTGLQETQYF.